A selection of T cell receptor beta chains follows, all from one sample in a study of T cells generated in artificial thymic organoids. TCRdb re-analysed the 5' RACE reads in MiXCR, keeping a single row per CDR3 protein. The data hold over 6,500 distinct CDR3 sequences, with approximately 20% observed a single time. The sequenced sample consisted of naive CD8+ T cells from the thymus. The origin of the receptors is a human donor who gave cord blood stem cells for thymic organoid culture, a cardiac surgery patient who gave postnatal thymus, or a blood donor (not recorded which). Each CDR3 is given with its conserved first and last residue. A D gene is named only where the DNA matches it firmly. Size values are once, few and many counts, or a class for expanded clones, and some rows have none.

many	TRBV5-1	TRBJ2-1	19	TRBD1	TGCGCCAGCAGCGAACTACCGGGACAGGGGGCAAGCTCCTACAATGAGCAGTTCTTC	CASSELPGQGASSYNEQFF
-	TRBV27	TRBJ2-3	15	TRBD2	TGTGCCAGCACTCTGACTAGCGGGAGAGCGGATACGCAGTATTTT	CASTLTSGRADTQYF
few	TRBV4-1	TRBJ2-3	17	TRBD2	TGCGCCAGCAGCCAAGAAGGACTAGCGGGGGCCACAGATACGCAGTATTTT	CASSQEGLAGATDTQYF
few	TRBV12-3/TRBV12-4	TRBJ2-2	14	-	TGTGCCAGCAGTTTAGCGGGCGAAACCGGGGAGCTGTTTTTT	CASSLAGETGELFF
medium-sized	TRBV6-6	TRBJ1-1	18	TRBD1	TGTGCCAGCAGATACACTCCGGGACAGATACTTGGGAACACTGAAGCTTTCTTT	CASRYTPGQILGNTEAFF
few	TRBV6-2/TRBV6-3	TRBJ2-1	14	TRBD2	TGTGCCAGCAGTAAAGCGGGAGGGCTTAATGAGCAGTTCTTC	CASSKAGGLNEQFF
medium-sized	TRBV4-1	TRBJ2-3	14	-	TGCGCCAGCAGGGGTGAGATGGGCACAGATACGCAGTATTTT	CASRGEMGTDTQYF
medium-sized	TRBV25-1	TRBJ2-7	12	-	TGTGCCAGCAGTGGTGGGGGTGGAGAGCAGTACTTC	CASSGGGGEQYF
many	TRBV10-3	TRBJ2-3	10	-	TGTGCCATTAAAGGGGATACGCAGTATTTT	CAIKGDTQYF
medium-sized	TRBV12-3/TRBV12-4	TRBJ2-7	14	-	TGTGCCAGCAGTTTATCCCCAGGGGGGTACGAGCAGTACTTC	CASSLSPGGYEQYF
medium-sized	TRBV9	TRBJ1-1	14	TRBD1	TGTGCCAGCAGCGTGGCAGGGGGAAACACTGAAGCTTTCTTT	CASSVAGGNTEAFF
medium-sized	TRBV27	TRBJ2-7	13	-	TGTGCCAGCAGTTTATCGCAGATAGGCGAGCAGTACTTC	CASSLSQIGEQYF
medium-sized	TRBV12-3/TRBV12-4	TRBJ2-7	18	TRBD2	TGTGCCAGCAGTTCCCAGGCGGGTAGCGGGGGAATCTCCTACGAGCAGTACTTC	CASSSQAGSGGISYEQYF
medium-sized	TRBV4-2	TRBJ2-7	15	-	TGTGCCAGCAGCCGCGAGTCAGGCCTCTCCTACGAGCAGTACTTC	CASSRESGLSYEQYF
medium-sized	TRBV11-2	TRBJ1-5	15	-	TGTGCCAGCAGCAATCGAATAGACGACAATCAGCCCCAGCATTTT	CASSNRIDDNQPQHF
-	TRBV6-5	TRBJ1-4	14	-	TGTGTCGGCAGTTACTCGGTTATCCATGAAAAACTGTTTTTT	CVGSYSVIHEKLFF
few	TRBV12-3/TRBV12-4	TRBJ2-7	15	TRBD1	TGTGCCAGCAGTTTCCGGGACAGGGGTATCTACGAGCAGTACTTC	CASSFRDRGIYEQYF
-	TRBV7-2	TRBJ2-7	15	TRBD1	TGTGCCAGCAGCTTAATGGGGACAGCTCTTTACGAGCAGTACTTC	CASSLMGTALYEQYF
-	TRBV6-5	TRBJ2-7	16	-	TGTGCCAGCAGTTACGAACTGGACGGCACCTCCTACGAGCAGTACTTC	CASSYELDGTSYEQYF
medium-sized	TRBV25-1	TRBJ2-7	13	TRBD1	TGTGCCAGCAGTGAATTTACAGGGGCCGAGCAGTACTTC	CASSEFTGAEQYF
-	TRBV12-3/TRBV12-4	TRBJ2-1	15	-	TGTGCCAGCAGTCCCCACGGGAGAGGGTACAATGAGCAGTTCTTC	CASSPHGRGYNEQFF
medium-sized	TRBV27	TRBJ1-5	15	TRBD1	TGTGCCAGCAGTACCGACAGGGAAACCACTCAGCCCCAGCATTTT	CASSTDRETTQPQHF
few	TRBV4-3	TRBJ2-2	15	-	TGCGCCAGCAGCCGACTAGGGTGGGGCACCGGGGAGCTGTTTTTT	CASSRLGWGTGELFF
-	TRBV4-1	TRBJ1-1	15	TRBD1	TGCGCCAGCGGCCACCCCGCCAACGACAGGGCTGAAGCTTTCTTT	CASGHPANDRAEAFF
medium-sized	TRBV4-1	TRBJ2-7	14	TRBD1	TGCGCCAGCAGCCAAGGGACAGGGGACTACGAGCAGTACTTC	CASSQGTGDYEQYF
-	TRBV27	TRBJ2-2	14	-	TGTGCCAGCAGTTTCACAGGGTTTGCCGGGGAGCTGTTTTTT	CASSFTGFAGELFF